These T cell receptor beta chains were read from a single sample in a study of T cell responses to AZD1222 COVID-19 vaccine. Sequencing was performed with immunoSEQ multiplex PCR; in TCRdb, only in-frame clones are kept and a portion is missing. The sample contains around 100,000 clones, approximately 90% of which appear only once. The source was peripheral blood, collected on day 0 of AZD1222 vaccination. The receptors come from an adult in good health. The CDR3 runs from the conserved cysteine through the conserved F or W. D genes are given only for firm matches. Not all rows give a size; the values are once, few, many and, for expanded clones, a class.

cdr3_nt	cdr3_aa	d_call	cdr3_length	v_call	j_call	clone_size
TGTGCCAGCAGCAAAGAGAGGGCCGAGTATATGGGGGAATATAGCAATCAGCCCCAGCATTTT	CASSKERAEYMGEYSNQPQHF	-	21	TRBV21-1	TRBJ1-5	-
TGTGCCAGCAGTTACAGGGGACAGGGCGTCTACTATGGCTACACCTTC	CASSYRGQGVYYGYTF	TRBD1	16	TRBV6-2/TRBV6-3	TRBJ1-2	few
TGTGCCAGCAGCTTGGGACTAGCGGCAAAATACGAGCAGTACTTC	CASSLGLAAKYEQYF	TRBD2	15	TRBV5-4	TRBJ2-7	-
TGTGCCAGCAGTTTAGGGCTAGCGGGAGCCAAAAACATTCAGTACTTC	CASSLGLAGAKNIQYF	TRBD2	16	TRBV6-2/TRBV6-3	TRBJ2-4	-
TGTGCCAGCAGAACAAGGGTGGGCTATGGCTACACCTTC	CASRTRVGYGYTF	-	13	TRBV7-9	TRBJ1-2	-
TGTGCCAGCACCCAAGGTCTCCTTGACAATCAGCCCCAGCATTTT	CASTQGLLDNQPQHF	-	15	TRBV5-5	TRBJ1-5	-
TGTGCCAGTAGTATTTTTCTCTCGAACACTGAAGCTTTCTTT	CASSIFLSNTEAFF	-	14	TRBV19	TRBJ1-1	once
TGTGCCAGTAGCCTCTCACAGGGGAGGTACGGCTACACCTTC	CASSLSQGRYGYTF	TRBD1	14	TRBV19	TRBJ1-2	-
TGTGCCAGCAGTTTAGTAGATACGCAGTATTTT	CASSLVDTQYF	-	11	TRBV28	TRBJ2-3	once
TGTGCCAGCAGTACTCGCAGGGAGGGGGAGCAGTACTTC	CASSTRREGEQYF	TRBD2	13	TRBV27	TRBJ2-7	-
TGTGCCAGCAGAAACAGGGAAACTGAAGCTTTCTTT	CASRNRETEAFF	-	12	TRBV6-5	TRBJ1-1	-
TGTGCCAGCACTCCGAATCGGGGTCCCGCGGAGACCCAGTACTTC	CASTPNRGPAETQYF	-	15	TRBV6-5	TRBJ2-5	-
TGTGCCAGCAGTGATTGGGCGGGGGGGCCAGATACGCAGTATTTT	CASSDWAGGPDTQYF	TRBD2	15	TRBV6-1	TRBJ2-3	few
TGTGCCAGCAGCCAGAATGGACAGGTCCGATACGAGCAGTACTTC	CASSQNGQVRYEQYF	TRBD1	15	TRBV6-5	TRBJ2-7	-
TGTGCCAGCAGCCAGAGACAGGGAGAAGGAACACCCCTCCACTTT	CASSQRQGEGTPLHF	TRBD1	15	TRBV4-2	TRBJ1-6	-
TGTGCCAGCAGCCAAGGCAGGGGGCACTCACCCCTCCACTTT	CASSQGRGHSPLHF	TRBD1	14	TRBV3-1/TRBV3-2	TRBJ1-6	once
TGTGCCAGCAGCCGGACCGGAGGACTAGCGGGGGGGAACACCGGGGAGCTGTTTTTT	CASSRTGGLAGGNTGELFF	TRBD2	19	TRBV7-2	TRBJ2-2	-
TGTGCCAGCAGCTTGCGGGGGTCCGGGGAAAAACTGTTTTTT	CASSLRGSGEKLFF	-	14	TRBV5-6	TRBJ1-4	-
TGTGCCAGCAGTTACTCGTCGGTAGTAAACACTGAAGCTTTCTTT	CASSYSSVVNTEAFF	-	15	TRBV6-5	TRBJ1-1	-
TGTGCCAGCAGTCCATCAGGGGTTAACTATGGCTACACCTTC	CASSPSGVNYGYTF	-	14	TRBV28	TRBJ1-2	-
TGTGCCAGCATGGGACAGTACAATCAGCCCCAGCATTTT	CASMGQYNQPQHF	TRBD1	13	TRBV27	TRBJ1-5	-
TGTGCCAGCAGCTCACAGCGGGGGCCTGACACAGATACGCAGTATTTT	CASSSQRGPDTDTQYF	TRBD2	16	TRBV5-4	TRBJ2-3	-
TGCAGCGCCTCCCCGCGGGGGCCCCCCTCGCACGAGCAGTACTTC	CSASPRGPPSHEQYF	-	15	TRBV29-1	TRBJ2-7	-
TGCAGCGTTGCCCCGGGGCATGAGCAGTTCTTC	CSVAPGHEQFF	-	11	TRBV29-1	TRBJ2-1	-
TGCAGCGTTCAGAGGGACGGGAGCAATCAGCCCCAGCATTTT	CSVQRDGSNQPQHF	-	14	TRBV29-1	TRBJ1-5	-
TGTGCCAGCAGAGCCTCAGGGCATGAGCAGTTCTTC	CASRASGHEQFF	-	12	TRBV6-6	TRBJ2-1	-
TGCGCCAGCAGAAACCAAGGGACAGGGGGCACAGATACGCAGTATTTT	CASRNQGTGGTDTQYF	TRBD1	16	TRBV4-3	TRBJ2-3	-
TGTGCCAGCTCACTGTTTCCCCAGTGGGGAAACTCTGGAAACACCATATATTTT	CASSLFPQWGNSGNTIYF	-	18	TRBV18	TRBJ1-3	-
TGTGCCACCGGGACAGGGTATAGCAATCAGCCCCAGCATTTT	CATGTGYSNQPQHF	TRBD1	14	TRBV10-3	TRBJ1-5	-